What follows are 7 T cell receptor beta chains derived from one specimen sequenced in a study of T cell responses to AZD1222 COVID-19 vaccine. Some clones are missing from TCRdb's copy, which holds only in-frame ones; the method was immunoSEQ multiplex PCR. The data contain over 100,000 clones, approximately 86% of them singletons. This sample comprised peripheral blood, obtained 28 days after the second AZD1222 dose. Receptors originate from an adult who received the AZD1222 COVID-19 vaccine.

The chain carries TRBV16 and TRBJ1-2, with unresolved D. From germline, CDR1 is KGHSY and CDR2 FQNENV. The CDR3 is made up of 15 amino acids. V lost 0 bases to trimming and J lost 1 base, with 9 bases between them. CDR3 region: CASSQSEKDNYGYTF. DNA of the CDR3: TGTGCCAGCAGCCAATCCGAGAAAGATAACTATGGCTACACCTTC.

CDR3 nucleotide sequence: TGCGCCAGCAGCACCGAAGGGGCCGGGGACACTGAAGCTTTCTTT. Its translation: CASSTEGAGDTEAFF. V and J are TRBV5-1 and TRBJ1-1; maybe TRBD1 (5 bases). This CDR3 is built from 15 residues. Per germline, CDR1 SGHRS and CDR2 YFSETQ. V lost 4 bases and J lost 3, with 16 bases in between.

This CDR3 is CASVAYRDRGGYGYTF. The CDR3 DNA is TGTGCCAGCGTTGCATACCGGGACAGGGGGGGCTATGGCTACACCTTC. V is TRBV28 and J is TRBJ1-2; 11 positions agree with TRBD1. This CDR3 region has 16 residues. Trimming took 8 bases from V and 4 from J; bases not matched to a gene: 12. Germline values: CDR1 MDHEN, CDR2 SYDVKM.

This sequence joins TRBV10-3 and TRBJ1-2; D remains unclear. Germline CDR1 and CDR2: ENHRY and SYGVKD. The CDR3 spans 13 residues. V gave up 1 base and J gave up 5 bases, with 8 bases separating them. CDR3 region: CAISELGIYGYTF. The CDR3 bases are TGTGCCATCAGTGAGTTAGGGATTTATGGCTACACCTTC.

This chain uses TRBV12-3 or TRBV12-4 with TRBJ1-5, with D possibly being TRBD1 (5 bases). V was cut by 7 bases and J by 7 bases, with 14 bases left in between. CDR3 length equals 13 residues. The CDR3 bases are TGTGCCAGCAAACCAGGGTTACGGCAGCCCCAGCATTTT. This sequence encodes CASKPGLRQPQHF.

The V call is TRBV5-1, the J call TRBJ2-5; weak D call: TRBD1 (6 bases). V was shortened by 4 bases and J by 4 bases, with 17 bases between the two germline ends. CDR1 and CDR2 from the germline V gene are SGHRS and YFSETQ. This CDR3 comprises 15 residues. The CDR3 sequence is CASSDPDSITETQYF. In nucleotides, the CDR3 is TGCGCCAGCAGCGATCCGGACAGCATAACAGAGACCCAGTACTTC.

This chain connects TRBV7-2 to TRBJ1-6, with D uncertain. The germline V gene has CDR1 SGHTA and CDR2 FQGNSA. The V and J ends lost 7 bases and 8 bases respectively, with 18 bases between them. The CDR3 contains 15 residues. CDR3 in amino acids: CASKFEGGIYSPLHF. CDR3 in DNA: TGTGCCAGCAAATTCGAAGGTGGAATCTATTCACCCCTCCACTTT.